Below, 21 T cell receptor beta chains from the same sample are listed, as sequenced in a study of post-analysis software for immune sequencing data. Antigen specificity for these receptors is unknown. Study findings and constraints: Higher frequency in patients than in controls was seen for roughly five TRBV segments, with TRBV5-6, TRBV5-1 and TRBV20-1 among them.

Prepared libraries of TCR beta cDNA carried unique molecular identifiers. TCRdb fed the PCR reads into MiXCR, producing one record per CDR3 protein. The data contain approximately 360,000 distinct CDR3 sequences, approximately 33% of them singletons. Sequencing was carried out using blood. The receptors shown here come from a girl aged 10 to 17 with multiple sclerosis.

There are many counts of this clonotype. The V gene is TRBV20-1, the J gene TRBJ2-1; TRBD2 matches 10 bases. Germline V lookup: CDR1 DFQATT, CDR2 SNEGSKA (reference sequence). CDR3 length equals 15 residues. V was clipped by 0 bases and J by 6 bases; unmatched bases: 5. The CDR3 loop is CSARDSASGGNEQFF. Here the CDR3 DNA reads TGCAGTGCTAGAGATTCGGCTAGCGGGGGCAATGAGCAGTTCTTC.

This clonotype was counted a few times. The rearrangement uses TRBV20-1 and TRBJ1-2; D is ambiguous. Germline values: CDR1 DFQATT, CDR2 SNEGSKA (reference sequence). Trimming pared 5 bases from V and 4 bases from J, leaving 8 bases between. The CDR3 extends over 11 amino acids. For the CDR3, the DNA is TGCAGTGCTCTACACGTCTATGGCTACACCTTC. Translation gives CSALHVYGYTF.

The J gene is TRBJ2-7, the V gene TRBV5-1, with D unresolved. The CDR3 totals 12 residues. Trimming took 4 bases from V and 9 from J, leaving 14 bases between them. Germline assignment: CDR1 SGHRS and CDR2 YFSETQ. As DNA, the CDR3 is TGCGCCAGCAGCATACGAGAGACCGCGCAGTACTTC. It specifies CASSIRETAQYF.

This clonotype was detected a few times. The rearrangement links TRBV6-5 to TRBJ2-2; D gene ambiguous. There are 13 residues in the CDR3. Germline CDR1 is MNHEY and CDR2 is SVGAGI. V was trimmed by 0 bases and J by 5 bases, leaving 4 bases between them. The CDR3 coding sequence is TGTGCCAGCAGTTACTCGGTTACCGGGGAGCTGTTTTTT. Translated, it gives CASSYSVTGELFF.

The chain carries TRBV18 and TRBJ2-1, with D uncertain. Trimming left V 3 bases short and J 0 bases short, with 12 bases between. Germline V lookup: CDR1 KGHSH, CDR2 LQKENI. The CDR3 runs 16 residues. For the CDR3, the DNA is TGTGCCAGCTCACCTTCGCAAGCTGGCTCCTACAATGAGCAGTTCTTC. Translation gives CASSPSQAGSYNEQFF. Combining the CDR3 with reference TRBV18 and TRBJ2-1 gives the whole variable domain NAGVMQNPRHLVRRRGQEARLRCSPMKGHSHVYWYRQLPEEGLKFMVYLQKENIIDESGMPKERFSAEFPKEGPSILRIQQVVRGDSAAYFCASSPSQAGSYNEQFFGPGTRLTVL.

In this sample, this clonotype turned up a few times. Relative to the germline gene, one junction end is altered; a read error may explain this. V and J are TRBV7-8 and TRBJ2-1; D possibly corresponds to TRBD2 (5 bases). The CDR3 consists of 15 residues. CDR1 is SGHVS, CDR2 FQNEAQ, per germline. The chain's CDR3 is CASSIAQSSYNEQFF. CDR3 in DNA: TGTGCCAGCAGCATAGCGCAGAGCTCCTACAATGAGCAGTTCTTC.

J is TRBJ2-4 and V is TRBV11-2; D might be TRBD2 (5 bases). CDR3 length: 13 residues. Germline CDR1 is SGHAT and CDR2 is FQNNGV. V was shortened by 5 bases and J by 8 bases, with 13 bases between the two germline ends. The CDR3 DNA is TGTGCCAGCAGCGGACTTCCACGGGACATTCAGTACTTC. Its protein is CASSGLPRDIQYF.

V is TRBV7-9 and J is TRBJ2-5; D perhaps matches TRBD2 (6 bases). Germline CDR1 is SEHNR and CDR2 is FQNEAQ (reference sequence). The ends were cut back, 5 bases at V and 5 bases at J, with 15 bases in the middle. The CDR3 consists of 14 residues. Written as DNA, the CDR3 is TGTGCCAGCAGCGGACTACAAGCTAGTGAGACCCAGTACTTC. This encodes CASSGLQASETQYF.

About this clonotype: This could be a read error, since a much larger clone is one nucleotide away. CDR3 bases: TGCAGCGTTGAGGTTACGAAACCGGATTCTGAGCAGTTCTTC. Its protein product is CSVEVTKPDSEQFF. This chain uses TRBV29-1 with TRBJ2-1; D is uncertain. CDR3 length equals 14 residues. Germline CDR1 is SQVTM and CDR2 is ANQGSEA. V was clipped by 3 bases and J by 9 bases, with 18 bases between them.

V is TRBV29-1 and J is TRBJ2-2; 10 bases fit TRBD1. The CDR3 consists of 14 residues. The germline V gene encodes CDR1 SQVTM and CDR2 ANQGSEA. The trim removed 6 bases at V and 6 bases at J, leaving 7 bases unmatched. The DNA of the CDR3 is TGCAGCGTGGGCCGAGGACAGGGGGCCGGGGAGCTGTTTTTT. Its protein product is CSVGRGQGAGELFF.

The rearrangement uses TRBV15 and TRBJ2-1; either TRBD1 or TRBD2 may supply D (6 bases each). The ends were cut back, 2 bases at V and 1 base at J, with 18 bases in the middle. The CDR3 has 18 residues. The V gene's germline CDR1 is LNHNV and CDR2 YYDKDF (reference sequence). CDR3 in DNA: TGTGCCACCAGCAGATCCTGGGGGGAGACAGGTTCCTACAATGAGCAGTTCTTC. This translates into CATSRSWGETGSYNEQFF.

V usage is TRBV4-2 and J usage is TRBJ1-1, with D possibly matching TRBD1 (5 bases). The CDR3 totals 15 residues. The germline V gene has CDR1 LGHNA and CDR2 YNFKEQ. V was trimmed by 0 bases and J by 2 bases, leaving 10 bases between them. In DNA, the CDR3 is TGTGCCAGCAGCCAAGAGGCAGGGATAAACACTGAAGCTTTCTTT. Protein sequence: CASSQEAGINTEAFF.

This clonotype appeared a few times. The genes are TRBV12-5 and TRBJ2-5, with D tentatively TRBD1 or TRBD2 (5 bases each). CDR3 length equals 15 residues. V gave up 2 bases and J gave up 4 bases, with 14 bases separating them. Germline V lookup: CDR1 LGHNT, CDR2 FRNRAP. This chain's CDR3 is CASGLLTGGRETQYF. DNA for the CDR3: TGTGCTAGTGGTTTGCTAACAGGTGGGAGAGAGACCCAGTACTTC.

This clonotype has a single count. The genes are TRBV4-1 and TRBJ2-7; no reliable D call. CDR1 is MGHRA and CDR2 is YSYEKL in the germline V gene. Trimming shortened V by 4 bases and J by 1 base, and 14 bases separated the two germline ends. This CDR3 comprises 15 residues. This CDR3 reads CASSPIPEGSYEQYF. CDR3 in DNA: TGCGCCAGCAGCCCCATACCCGAAGGGTCCTACGAGCAGTACTTC.

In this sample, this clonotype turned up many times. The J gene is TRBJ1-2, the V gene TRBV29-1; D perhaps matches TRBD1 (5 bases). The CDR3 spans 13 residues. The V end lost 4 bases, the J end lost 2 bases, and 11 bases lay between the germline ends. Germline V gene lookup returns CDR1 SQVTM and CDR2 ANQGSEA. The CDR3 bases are TGCAGCGTTGTGAGAGACAGCAACTATGGCTACACCTTC. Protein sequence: CSVVRDSNYGYTF.

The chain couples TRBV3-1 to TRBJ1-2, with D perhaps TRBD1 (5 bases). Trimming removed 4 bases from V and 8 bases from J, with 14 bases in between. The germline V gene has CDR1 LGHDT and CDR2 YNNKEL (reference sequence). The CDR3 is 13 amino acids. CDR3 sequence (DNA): TGTGCCAGCAGCCTGGGACCGCAAGGGGGCTACACCTTC. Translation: CASSLGPQGGYTF.

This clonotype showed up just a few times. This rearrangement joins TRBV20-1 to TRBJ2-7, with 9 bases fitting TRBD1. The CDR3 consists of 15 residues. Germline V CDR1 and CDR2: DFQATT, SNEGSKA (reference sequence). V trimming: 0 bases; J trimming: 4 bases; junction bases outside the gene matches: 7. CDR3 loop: CSARDRTGVKYEQYF. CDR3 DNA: TGCAGTGCTAGAGACCGGACAGGGGTTAAGTACGAGCAGTACTTC.

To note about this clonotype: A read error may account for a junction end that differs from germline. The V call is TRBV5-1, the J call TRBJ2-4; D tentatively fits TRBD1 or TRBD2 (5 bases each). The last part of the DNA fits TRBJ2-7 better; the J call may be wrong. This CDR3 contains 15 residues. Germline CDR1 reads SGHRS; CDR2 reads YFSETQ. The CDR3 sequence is CAGSLEAGWWYEQYF. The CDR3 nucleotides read TGCGCCGGCAGCTTGGAGGCAGGGTGGTGGTACGAGCAGTACTTC.

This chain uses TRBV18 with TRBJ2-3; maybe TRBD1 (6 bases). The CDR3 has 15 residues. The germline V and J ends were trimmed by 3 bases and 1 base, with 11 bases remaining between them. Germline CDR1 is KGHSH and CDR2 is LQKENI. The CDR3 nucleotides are TGTGCCAGCTCACCCCGCCGACAGGGCACAGATACGCAGTATTTT. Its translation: CASSPRRQGTDTQYF.

In DNA form, the CDR3 reads TGTGCCAGCAGCGGTGGATGGGGGGTGTCTCAGCCCCAGCATTTT. It codes for CASSGGWGVSQPQHF. The chain has TRBV7-2 and TRBJ1-5, with D perhaps matching TRBD1 (5 bases). Trimming left V 5 bases short and J 6 bases short, with 17 bases between. The CDR3 covers 15 residues. Germline CDR1 reads SGHTA; CDR2 reads FQGNSA.

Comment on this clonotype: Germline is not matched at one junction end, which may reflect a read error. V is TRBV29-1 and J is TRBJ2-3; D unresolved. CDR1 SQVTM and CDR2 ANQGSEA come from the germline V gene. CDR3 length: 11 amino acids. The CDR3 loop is CGVVDTDTQYF. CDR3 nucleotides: TGCGGCGTTGTAGACACAGATACGCAGTATTTT.